This is a list of T cell receptor beta chains from one sample in a study of shared clonotypes between healthy human individuals. Only in-frame clones appear in the TCRdb table, and some are missing; sequencing was by immunoSEQ multiplex PCR. The top ten clones hold under 0.45% of a sample with approximately 2.3 million clones, over 85% of them seen once. The specimen sequenced was naive CD4+ T cells from PBMCs. Receptors originate from a young man in good health. Some clones in this sample may be carry-over from other donors' samples. The CDR3 runs from the conserved cysteine through the conserved F or W.

j_gene | v_gene | CDR3aa
TRBJ2-3 | TRBV5-1 | CASSRSGLRTDTQYF
TRBJ1-1 | TRBV7-3 | CASSLNAGFGTEAFF
TRBJ2-7 | TRBV5-1 | CASSFGLAESYEQYF
TRBJ2-3 | TRBV28 | CASSTRAGVSTDTQYF
TRBJ2-5 | TRBV5-1 | CASSLITGGEETQYF
TRBJ2-7 | TRBV4-2 | CASSQDLSWVGEQYF
TRBJ1-2 | TRBV6-1 | CASGPVAGYTF
TRBJ2-1 | TRBV28 | CASSLLSSGHSGYNEQFF
TRBJ2-1 | TRBV5-4 | CASSQLAGSYNEQFF
TRBJ1-5 | TRBV4-1 | CASSQDSRSPQHF
TRBJ2-7 | TRBV6-5 | CASNPPGRAHYEQYF
TRBJ2-2 | TRBV5-1 | CASSFGAPNTGELFF
TRBJ2-2 | TRBV6-6 | CASSSSGTANTGELFF
TRBJ2-7 | TRBV19 | CASSESGGSAYEQYF
TRBJ2-6 | TRBV7-9 | CASSLATGASSGANVLTF
TRBJ2-2 | TRBV5-5 | CASSPTPGQGGTGELFF
TRBJ2-6 | TRBV5-1 | CASSSGASISGANVLTF
TRBJ1-2 | TRBV5-6 | CASSIMGANYGYTF
TRBJ1-2 | TRBV5-4 | CASSRQGSGYTF
TRBJ1-1 | TRBV7-2 | CASSLAPQRNLGAFF
TRBJ2-5 | TRBV25-1 | CASSGLGAMETQYF
TRBJ2-5 | TRBV18 | CASSSGSVQETQYF
TRBJ1-2 | TRBV28 | CASSRPRGDGYTF
TRBJ2-1 | TRBV25-1 | CASARDSPFNEQFF